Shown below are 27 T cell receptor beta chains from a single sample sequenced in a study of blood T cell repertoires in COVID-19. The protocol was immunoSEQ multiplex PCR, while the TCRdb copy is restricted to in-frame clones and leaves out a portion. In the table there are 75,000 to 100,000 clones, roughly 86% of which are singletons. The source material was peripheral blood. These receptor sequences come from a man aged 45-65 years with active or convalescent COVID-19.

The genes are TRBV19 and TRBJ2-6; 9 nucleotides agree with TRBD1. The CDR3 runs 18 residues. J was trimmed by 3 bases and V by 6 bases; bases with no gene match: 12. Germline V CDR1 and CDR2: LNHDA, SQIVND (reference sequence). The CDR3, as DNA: TGTGCCAGTAGAGCCCCCGGGACAGGGTTCAGTGGGGCCAACGTCCTGACTTTC. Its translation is CASRAPGTGFSGANVLTF. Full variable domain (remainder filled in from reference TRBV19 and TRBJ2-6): DGGITQSPKYLFRKEGQNVTLSCEQNLNHDAMYWYRQDPGQGLRLIYYSQIVNDFQKGDIAEGYSVSREKKESFPLTVTSAQKNPTAFYLCASRAPGTGFSGANVLTFGAGSRLTVL.

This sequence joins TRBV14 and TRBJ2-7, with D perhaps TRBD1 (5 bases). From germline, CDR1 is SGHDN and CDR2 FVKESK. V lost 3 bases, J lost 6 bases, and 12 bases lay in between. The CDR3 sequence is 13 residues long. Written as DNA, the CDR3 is TGTGCCAGCAGCCAGGCCACAGGTTTCGAGCAGTACGTC. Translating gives CASSQATGFEQYV.

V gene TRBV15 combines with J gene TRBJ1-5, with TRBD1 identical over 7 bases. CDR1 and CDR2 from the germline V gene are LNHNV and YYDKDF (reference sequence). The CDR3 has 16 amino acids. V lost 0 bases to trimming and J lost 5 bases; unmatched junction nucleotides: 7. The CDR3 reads CATSRDSRQGDQPQHF. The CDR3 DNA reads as TGTGCCACCAGCAGAGATTCCAGACAGGGAGATCAGCCCCAGCATTTT.

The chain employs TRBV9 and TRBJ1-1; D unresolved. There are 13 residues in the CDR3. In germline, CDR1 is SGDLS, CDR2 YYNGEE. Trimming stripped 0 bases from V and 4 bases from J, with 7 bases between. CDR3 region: CASSVGTGTEAFF. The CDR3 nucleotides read TGTGCCAGCAGCGTAGGGACTGGCACTGAAGCTTTCTTT.

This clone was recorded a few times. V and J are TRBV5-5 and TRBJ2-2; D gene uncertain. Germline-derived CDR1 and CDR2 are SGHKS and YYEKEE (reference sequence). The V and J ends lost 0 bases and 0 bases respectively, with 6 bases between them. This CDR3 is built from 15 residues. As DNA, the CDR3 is TGTGCCAGCAGCTTGGTAGCTTCGAACACCGGGGAGCTGTTTTTT. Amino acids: CASSLVASNTGELFF.

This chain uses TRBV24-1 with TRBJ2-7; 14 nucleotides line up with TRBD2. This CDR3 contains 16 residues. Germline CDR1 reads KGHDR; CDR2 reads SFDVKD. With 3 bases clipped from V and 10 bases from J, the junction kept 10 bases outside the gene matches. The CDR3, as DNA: TGTGCCACCAGTGATGCTAGTGAGACTAGCGGGGGGGCACAGTACTTC. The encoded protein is CATSDASETSGGAQYF.

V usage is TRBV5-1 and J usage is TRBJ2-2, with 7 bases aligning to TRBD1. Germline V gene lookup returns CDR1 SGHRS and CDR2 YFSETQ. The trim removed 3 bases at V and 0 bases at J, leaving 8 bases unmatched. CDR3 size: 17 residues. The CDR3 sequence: CASSWATGFANTGELFF. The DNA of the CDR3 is TGCGCCAGCAGCTGGGCGACAGGGTTCGCGAACACCGGGGAGCTGTTTTTT.

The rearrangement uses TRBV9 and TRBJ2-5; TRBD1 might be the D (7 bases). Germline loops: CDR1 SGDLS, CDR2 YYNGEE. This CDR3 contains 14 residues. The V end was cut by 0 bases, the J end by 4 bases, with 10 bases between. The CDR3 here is CASSVGQGGETQYF. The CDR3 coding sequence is TGTGCCAGCAGCGTAGGTCAGGGGGGAGAGACCCAGTACTTC.

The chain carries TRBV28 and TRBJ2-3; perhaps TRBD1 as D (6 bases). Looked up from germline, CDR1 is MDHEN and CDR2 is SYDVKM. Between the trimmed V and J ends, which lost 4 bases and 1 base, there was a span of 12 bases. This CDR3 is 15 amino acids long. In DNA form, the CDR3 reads TGTGCCAGCAGTTCACCCAGGGGCGGCACAGATACGCAGTATTTT. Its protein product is CASSSPRGGTDTQYF.

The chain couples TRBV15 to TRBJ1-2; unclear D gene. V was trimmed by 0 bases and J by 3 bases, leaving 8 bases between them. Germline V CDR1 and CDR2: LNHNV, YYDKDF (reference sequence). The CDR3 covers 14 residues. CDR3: CATSRDLADYGYTF. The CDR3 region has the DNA TGTGCCACCAGCAGAGATTTGGCTGACTATGGCTACACCTTC. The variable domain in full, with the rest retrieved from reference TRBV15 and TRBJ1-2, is DAMVIQNPRYQVTQFGKPVTLSCSQTLNHNVMYWYQQKSSQAPKLLFHYYDKDFNNEADTPDNFQSRRPNTSFCFLDIRSPGLGDTAMYLCATSRDLADYGYTFGSGTRLTVV.

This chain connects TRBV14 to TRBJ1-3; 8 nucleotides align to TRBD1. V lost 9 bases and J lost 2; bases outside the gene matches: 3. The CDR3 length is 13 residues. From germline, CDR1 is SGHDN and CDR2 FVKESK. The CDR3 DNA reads TGTGCCAGTAAACAGGGGGCTGGAAACACCATATATTTT. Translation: CASKQGAGNTIYF.

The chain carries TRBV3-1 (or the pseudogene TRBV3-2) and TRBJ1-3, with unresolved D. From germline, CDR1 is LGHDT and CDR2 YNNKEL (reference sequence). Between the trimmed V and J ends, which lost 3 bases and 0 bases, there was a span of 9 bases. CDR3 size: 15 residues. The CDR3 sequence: CASSQGGSSGNTIYF. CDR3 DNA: TGTGCCAGCAGCCAGGGTGGGAGCTCTGGAAACACCATATATTTT.

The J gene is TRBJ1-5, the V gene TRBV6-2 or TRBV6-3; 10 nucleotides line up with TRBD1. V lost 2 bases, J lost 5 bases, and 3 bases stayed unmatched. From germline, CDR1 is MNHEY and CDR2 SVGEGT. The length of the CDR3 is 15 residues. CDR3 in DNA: TGTGCCAGCAGTTACGGACAGGGGGACGATCAGCCCCAGCATTTT. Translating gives CASSYGQGDDQPQHF.

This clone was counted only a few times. CDR3 amino acids: CASREQGSSYNEQFF. CDR3 sequence (DNA): TGTGCCAGCAGGGAACAGGGGAGCTCCTACAATGAGCAGTTCTTC. V usage is TRBV28 and J usage is TRBJ2-1; 7 bases are a match to TRBD1. The CDR3 loop spans 15 amino acids. Germline CDR1 and CDR2: MDHEN and SYDVKM. Trimming took 6 bases from V and 0 from J; bases not matched to a gene: 5.

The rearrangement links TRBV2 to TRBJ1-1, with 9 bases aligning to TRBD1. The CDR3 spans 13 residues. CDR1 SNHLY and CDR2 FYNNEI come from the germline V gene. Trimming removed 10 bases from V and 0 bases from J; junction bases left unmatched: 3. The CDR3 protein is CANRGRLNTEAFF. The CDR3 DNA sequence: TGTGCCAACAGGGGGCGCTTGAACACTGAAGCTTTCTTT.

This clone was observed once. The chain's CDR3 is CSVATGGAQPQHF. CDR3 nucleotides: TGCAGCGTTGCCACAGGGGGGGCTCAGCCCCAGCATTTT. The chain joins TRBV29-1 to TRBJ1-5, with TRBD1 matching over 8 bases. The CDR3 extends over 13 amino acids. CDR1 is SQVTM, CDR2 ANQGSEA, per germline. The trim removed 4 bases at V and 6 bases at J, leaving 5 bases unmatched.

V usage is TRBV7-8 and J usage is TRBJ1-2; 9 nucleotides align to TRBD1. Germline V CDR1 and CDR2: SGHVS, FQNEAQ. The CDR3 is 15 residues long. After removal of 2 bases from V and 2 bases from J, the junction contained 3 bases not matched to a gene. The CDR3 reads CASSLRTGVNYGYTF. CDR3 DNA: TGTGCCAGCAGCTTAAGGACAGGGGTAAACTATGGCTACACCTTC.

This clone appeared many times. The DNA for the CDR3 is TGTGCCAGTAGTTACGGCCCCTCAGGGGAGCAGTACTTC. Protein: CASSYGPSGEQYF. The V gene is TRBV19, the J gene TRBJ2-7; possibly TRBD1 for D (5 bases). Germline CDR1 reads LNHDA; CDR2 reads SQIVND (reference sequence). V lost 5 bases and J lost 7, with 15 bases in between. The CDR3 runs to 13 residues. Full variable domain (missing parts from reference TRBV19 and TRBJ2-7): DGGITQSPKYLFRKEGQNVTLSCEQNLNHDAMYWYRQDPGQGLRLIYYSQIVNDFQKGDIAEGYSVSREKKESFPLTVTSAQKNPTAFYLCASSYGPSGEQYFGPGTRLTVT.

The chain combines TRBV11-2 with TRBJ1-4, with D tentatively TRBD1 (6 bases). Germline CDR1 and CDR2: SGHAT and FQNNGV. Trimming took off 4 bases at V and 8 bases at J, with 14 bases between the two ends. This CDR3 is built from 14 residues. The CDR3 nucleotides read TGTGCCAGCAGCTCATTAACAGGGAGAGAAAAACTGTTTTTT. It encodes CASSSLTGREKLFF.

In DNA form, the CDR3 reads TGCAGCGTTGAATGGCAGGGTAAAGGGGAGCAGTACTTC. Its translation: CSVEWQGKGEQYF. V usage is TRBV29-1 and J usage is TRBJ2-7; D may be TRBD1 (5 bases). Per the germline V gene, CDR1 is SQVTM and CDR2 is ANQGSEA. This CDR3 comprises 13 residues. V gave up 2 bases and J gave up 7 bases, with 15 bases separating them.

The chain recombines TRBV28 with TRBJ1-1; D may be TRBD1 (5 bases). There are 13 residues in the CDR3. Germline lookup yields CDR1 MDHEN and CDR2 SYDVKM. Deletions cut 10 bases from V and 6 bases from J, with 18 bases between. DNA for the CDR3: TGTGCCATCTACGGGTCAGGGTCTCCTGAAGCTTTCTTT. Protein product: CAIYGSGSPEAFF.

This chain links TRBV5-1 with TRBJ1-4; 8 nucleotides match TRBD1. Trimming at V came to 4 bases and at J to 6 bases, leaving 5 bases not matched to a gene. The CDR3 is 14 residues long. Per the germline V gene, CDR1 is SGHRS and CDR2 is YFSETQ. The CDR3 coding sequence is TGCGCCAGCAGCGTGGGGACAGGAGATGAAAAACTGTTTTTT. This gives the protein CASSVGTGDEKLFF.

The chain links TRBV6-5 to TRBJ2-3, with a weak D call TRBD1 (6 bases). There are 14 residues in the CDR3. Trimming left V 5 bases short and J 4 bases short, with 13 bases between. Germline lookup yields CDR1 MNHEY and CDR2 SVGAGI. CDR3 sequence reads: CASSRTGLADTQYF. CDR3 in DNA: TGTGCCAGCAGTCGAACAGGGCTCGCAGATACGCAGTATTTT.

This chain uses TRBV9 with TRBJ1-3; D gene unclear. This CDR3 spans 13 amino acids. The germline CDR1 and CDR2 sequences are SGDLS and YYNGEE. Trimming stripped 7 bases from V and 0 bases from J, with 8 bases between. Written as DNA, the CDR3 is TGTGCCAGCGCGGCTGACTCTGGAAACACCATATATTTT. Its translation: CASAADSGNTIYF.

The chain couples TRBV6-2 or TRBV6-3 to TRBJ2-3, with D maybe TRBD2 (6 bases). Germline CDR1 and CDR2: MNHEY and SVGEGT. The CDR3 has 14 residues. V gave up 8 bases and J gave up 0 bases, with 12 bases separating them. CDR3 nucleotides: TGTGCCAGCGGCCTAGCGACTAGCACAGATACGCAGTATTTT. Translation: CASGLATSTDTQYF.

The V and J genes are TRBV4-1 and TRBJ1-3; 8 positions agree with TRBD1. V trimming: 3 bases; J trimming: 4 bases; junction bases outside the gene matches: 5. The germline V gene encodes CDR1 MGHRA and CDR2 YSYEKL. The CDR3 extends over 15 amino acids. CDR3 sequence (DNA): TGCGCCAGCAGCCACGACAGGGGTGGAGGAAACACCATATATTTT. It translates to CASSHDRGGGNTIYF.

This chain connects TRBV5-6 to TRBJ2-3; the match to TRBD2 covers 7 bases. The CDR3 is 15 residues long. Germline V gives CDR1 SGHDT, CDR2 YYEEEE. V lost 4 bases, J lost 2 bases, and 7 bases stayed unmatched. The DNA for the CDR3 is TGTGCCAGCAGCCCAATGGCGGGGGTCACAGATACGCAGTATTTT. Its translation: CASSPMAGVTDTQYF.